The next 8 T cell receptor beta chains were all read from a single sample in a study of T-cell memory formation after mild COVID-19. TCRdb passed the 5' RACE reads through MiXCR, listing each CDR3 protein once. The data contain under 300,000 distinct CDR3 sequences, approximately 18% of them seen just once; the ten biggest clones take up around 23%. The sequenced material came from PBMCs or a T cell subset sorted from them (not recorded which). The receptors were sampled from a young man who had mild COVID-19 (a few samples of this study predate the infection). Cell type and time point are not known.

In this sample, this clonotype turned up a few times. V gene TRBV15 combines with J gene TRBJ1-5; 8 bases fit TRBD1. CDR3 length equals 16 residues. Germline values: CDR1 LNHNV, CDR2 YYDKDF (reference sequence). With V trimmed by 4 bases and J by 5 bases, 10 bases remained unmatched. In DNA form, the CDR3 reads TGTGCCACCAGCAAAAACAGGGGGATGGGGGATCAGCCCCAGCATTTT. Translated: CATSKNRGMGDQPQHF. The full variable domain, completed using reference TRBV15 and TRBJ1-5, is DAMVIQNPRYQVTQFGKPVTLSCSQTLNHNVMYWYQQKSSQAPKLLFHYYDKDFNNEADTPDNFQSRRPNTSFCFLDIRSPGLGDTAMYLCATSKNRGMGDQPQHFGDGTRLSIL.

This chain uses TRBV29-1 with TRBJ2-7; perhaps TRBD2 as D (5 bases). Germline CDR1 is SQVTM and CDR2 is ANQGSEA. CDR3 size: 11 residues. The V gene lost 5 bases and the J gene lost 4 bases, with 9 bases spanning the gap. CDR3 sequence: CSVSEGYEQYV. The CDR3 DNA follows: TGCAGCGTTTCAGAGGGATACGAGCAGTACGTC.

The gene calls are TRBV7-9 and TRBJ2-3; TRBD1 or TRBD2 may be the D gene (5 bases each). Trimming removed 5 bases from V and 0 bases from J, with 15 bases in between. Germline V gene sequence: CDR1 SEHNR, CDR2 FQNEAQ (reference sequence). The CDR3 runs to 16 residues. CDR3 sequence: CASSVGTEPSTDTQYF. The CDR3 DNA follows: TGTGCCAGCAGCGTCGGGACCGAACCTAGCACAGATACGCAGTATTTT. Combining the CDR3 with reference TRBV7-9 and TRBJ2-3 gives the whole variable domain DTGVSQNPRHKITKRGQNVTFRCDPISEHNRLYWYRQTLGQGPEFLTYFQNEAQLEKSRLLSDRFSAERPKGSFSTLEIQRTEQGDSAMYLCASSVGTEPSTDTQYFGPGTRLTVL.

This clonotype has at least ten counts. V is TRBV5-1 and J is TRBJ1-6; D not resolved. This CDR3 spans 16 amino acids. Between the trimmed V and J ends, which lost 2 bases and 9 bases, there was a span of 18 bases. The germline V gene encodes CDR1 SGHRS and CDR2 YFSETQ. The DNA of the CDR3 is TGCGCCAGCAGCTTCGGAGCTACTCATTCTCGTTCACCCCTCCACTTT. This encodes CASSFGATHSRSPLHF.

V and J are TRBV12-3 or TRBV12-4 and TRBJ1-2, with 7 bases matching TRBD1. Trimming removed 4 bases from V and 1 base from J; junction bases left unmatched: 3. CDR3 length: 14 residues. The CDR3 reads CASSWDSVNYGYTF. DNA for the CDR3: TGTGCCAGCAGTTGGGACAGTGTTAACTATGGCTACACCTTC.

This clonotype was counted only a few times. The V call is TRBV7-3, the J call TRBJ2-3; 9 positions agree with TRBD2. With V trimmed by 3 bases and J by 4 bases, 5 bases remained unmatched. This CDR3 has 15 residues. Germline CDR1 reads SGHTA; CDR2 reads FQGTGA. The DNA of the CDR3 is TGTGCCAGCAGCTTTCTAGCGGGGAGAGCAGATACGCAGTATTTT. Its translation is CASSFLAGRADTQYF.

This clonotype was counted a single time. The rearrangement joins TRBV6-6 to TRBJ1-5; no firm D call. This CDR3 region has 15 residues. With 2 bases removed from V and 0 bases from J, the gap between germline ends came to 8 bases. CDR1 is MNHNY, CDR2 SVGAGI, per germline (reference sequence). The CDR3 DNA follows: TGTGCCAGCAGTTACCCTCAAGATAGCAATCAGCCCCAGCATTTT. It is translated as CASSYPQDSNQPQHF.

At least ten counts were recorded for this clonotype. The genes are TRBV5-1 and TRBJ2-1, with 9 bases lining up with TRBD1. The trim removed 5 bases at V and 2 bases at J, leaving 8 bases unmatched. The germline V gene encodes CDR1 SGHRS and CDR2 YFSETQ. This CDR3 is 16 amino acids long. The CDR3 reads CASRQYRDRAYNEQFF. The CDR3 region has the DNA TGCGCCAGCAGGCAATACCGGGACAGGGCCTACAATGAGCAGTTCTTC. The full variable domain, its missing parts supplied by reference TRBV5-1 and TRBJ2-1, is KAGVTQTPRYLIKTRGQQVTLSCSPISGHRSVSWYQQTPGQGLQFLFEYFSETQRNKGNFPGRFSGRQFSNSRSEMNVSTLELGDSALYLCASRQYRDRAYNEQFFGPGTRLTVL.